A single sample is the source of the 8 T cell receptor beta chains below, sequenced in a study of blood T cell repertoires in COVID-19. Here immunoSEQ multiplex PCR was the method, and the copy in TCRdb shows in-frame clones only, minus some. The sample shows 150,000 to 180,000 clones, 91% of them seen only once. Input material: peripheral blood. Receptors were obtained from a man aged 45-60 years with acute or convalescent COVID-19.

V is TRBV7-9 and J is TRBJ1-1; 7 nucleotides agree with TRBD1. The CDR3 length is 15 residues. Looked up from germline, CDR1 is SEHNR and CDR2 is FQNEAQ (reference sequence). Trimming took 5 bases from V and 0 from J; bases not matched to a gene: 6. In DNA, the CDR3 is TGTGCCAGCAGCCCGGAGACAGGGCTGAACACTGAAGCTTTCTTT. It specifies CASSPETGLNTEAFF.

The CDR3 reads CASSVAQAYNEQFF. In DNA, the CDR3 is TGTGCCAGCAGCGTAGCCCAAGCTTACAATGAGCAGTTCTTC. This chain joins TRBV9 and TRBJ2-1; D uncertain. Looked up from germline, CDR1 is SGDLS and CDR2 is YYNGEE. V was shortened by 0 bases and J by 4 bases, with 8 bases between the two germline ends. This CDR3 spans 14 amino acids. Full variable domain (outside the CDR3, taken from reference TRBV9 and TRBJ2-1): DSGVTQTPKHLITATGQRVTLRCSPRSGDLSVYWYQQSLDQGLQFLIQYYNGEERAKGNILERFSAQQFPDLHSELNLSSLELGDSALYFCASSVAQAYNEQFFGPGTRLTVL.

This clone was counted between two and nine times. This chain links TRBV6-1 with TRBJ1-1; D gene ambiguous. This CDR3 has 13 residues. Germline CDR1 reads MNHNS; CDR2 reads SASEGT. The V gene lost 1 base and the J gene lost 2 bases, with 5 bases spanning the gap. CDR3 bases: TGTGCCAGCAGTGAAGATCATAACACTGAAGCTTTCTTT. As protein: CASSEDHNTEAFF.

DNA for the CDR3: TGTGCCAGCAGTTCTCCGGGGAGGGGCTCGCAAGAGACCCAGTACTTC. Amino acids: CASSSPGRGSQETQYF. This chain links TRBV28 with TRBJ2-5; 7 bases map to TRBD2. CDR1 and CDR2 (germline): MDHEN, SYDVKM. V was pared by 4 bases and J by 2 bases, with 10 bases of the junction left unmatched. This CDR3 spans 16 amino acids.

The chain couples TRBV7-2 to TRBJ2-2; possible D gene TRBD1, 6 bases. This CDR3 comprises 15 residues. Per germline, CDR1 SGHTA and CDR2 FQGNSA. The V and J ends lost 5 bases and 6 bases respectively, with 16 bases between them. In DNA, the CDR3 is TGTGCCAGCAGCATCAAGGCAGGGGTTCCCGGGGAGCTGTTTTTT. This translates into CASSIKAGVPGELFF.

The J gene is TRBJ2-1, the V gene TRBV5-4; 14 bases line up with TRBD2. The CDR3 is made up of 16 amino acids. Losses at the gene ends were 5 bases for V and 8 bases for J; bases not matched to a gene: 9. Germline V CDR1 and CDR2: SGHNT, YYREEE (reference sequence). CDR3 residues: CASRPGTSGRMYEQFF. CDR3 DNA sequence: TGTGCCAGCAGACCCGGGACTAGCGGGAGAATGTATGAGCAGTTCTTC.

This clone was seen only once. The rearrangement links TRBV9 to TRBJ1-2; D is ambiguous. Germline CDR1 SGDLS, CDR2 YYNGEE. The CDR3 loop spans 11 amino acids. The ends were cut back, 3 bases at V and 7 bases at J, with 7 bases in the middle. The CDR3 nucleotides are TGTGCCAGCAGCGGCCGCGGTGGCTACACCTTC. It translates to CASSGRGGYTF.

The rearrangement links TRBV28 to TRBJ2-7; 7 bases agree with TRBD2. J was trimmed by 4 bases and V by 8 bases; bases with no gene match: 11. Per germline, CDR1 MDHEN and CDR2 SYDVKM. This CDR3 spans 14 amino acids. In DNA, the CDR3 is TGTGCCAGCGTGCCGGGGAGGGCCCTATACGAGCAGTACTTC. It is translated as CASVPGRALYEQYF.